What follows are 16 T cell receptor beta chains derived from one specimen sequenced in a study of blood T cell repertoires in COVID-19. Using immunoSEQ multiplex PCR, the repertoire was profiled, and TCRdb retains in-frame clones only, with some absent. The data show about 430,000 clones, around 87% seen once. Sequenced: PBMCs or T cells enriched from blood (not recorded which). These receptors were collected from a woman aged 30 to 39 with acute COVID-19.

V usage is TRBV5-6 and J usage is TRBJ2-1, with TRBD2 matching 11 bases. Germline lookup yields CDR1 SGHDT and CDR2 YYEEEE. The ends lost 4 bases at V and 7 bases at J; junction bases unmatched: 16. The CDR3 loop spans 18 amino acids. Here the CDR3 DNA reads TGTGCCAGCAGCCCTCCCTCACTAGCGGGGGACATAGGGAATGAGCAGTTCTTC. Translating it yields CASSPPSLAGDIGNEQFF.

V and J are TRBV7-2 and TRBJ1-2; TRBD1 is a possible D gene (5 bases). Germline V lookup: CDR1 SGHTA, CDR2 FQGNSA. The CDR3 extends over 17 amino acids. Deletions cut 5 bases from V and 2 bases from J, with 21 bases between. In DNA, the CDR3 is TGTGCCAGCAGCCCCCCGCTTTTGGGGGGTGGGAACTATGGCTACACCTTC. This gives the protein CASSPPLLGGGNYGYTF.

This clone was detected only once. This sequence joins TRBV7-2 and TRBJ1-6; 9 bases fit TRBD1. The length of the CDR3 is 14 residues. Trimming removed 4 bases from V and 8 bases from J; junction bases left unmatched: 3. Germline loops: CDR1 SGHTA, CDR2 FQGNSA. CDR3: CASSSTGGDSPLHF. The CDR3 DNA follows: TGTGCCAGCAGCTCGACAGGGGGGGATTCACCCCTCCACTTT. The variable domain in full, with the rest retrieved from reference TRBV7-2 and TRBJ1-6, is GAGVSQSPSNKVTEKGKDVELRCDPISGHTALYWYRQSLGQGLEFLIYFQGNSAPDKSGLPSDRFSAERTGGSVSTLTIQRTQQEDSAVYLCASSSTGGDSPLHFGNGTRLTVT.

The genes are TRBV6-4 and TRBJ1-1, with D uncertain. The CDR3 sequence is 13 residues long. Per germline, CDR1 MRHNA and CDR2 SNTAGT. V was clipped by 6 bases and J by 1 base, with 9 bases between them. The CDR3 reads CASSNTANTEAFF. In nucleotides, the CDR3 is TGTGCCAGCAGCAATACAGCGAACACTGAAGCTTTCTTT.

This chain links TRBV5-5 with TRBJ1-5, with 11 bases lining up with TRBD1. The trim removed 3 bases at V and 6 bases at J, leaving 2 bases unmatched. Germline V lookup: CDR1 SGHKS, CDR2 YYEKEE (reference sequence). The CDR3 is 14 residues long. CDR3 coding DNA: TGTGCCAGCAGCTCTGGGACAGGGGGTCAGCCCCAGCATTTT. Its translation is CASSSGTGGQPQHF.

The genes are TRBV28 and TRBJ2-1; tentative D call: TRBD1 (6 bases). Deletions cut 2 bases from V and 7 bases from J, with 12 bases between. Germline-derived CDR1 and CDR2 are MDHEN and SYDVKM. This CDR3 has 14 residues. CDR3 region: CASSLSQGSNEQFF. CDR3 bases: TGTGCCAGCAGTTTAAGTCAGGGGTCAAATGAGCAGTTCTTC.

This rearrangement joins TRBV9 to TRBJ2-6; the D gene is possibly TRBD1 (6 bases). Germline values: CDR1 SGDLS, CDR2 YYNGEE. Between the trimmed V and J ends, which lost 3 bases and 2 bases, there was a span of 18 bases. The length of the CDR3 is 18 residues. The CDR3 DNA sequence: TGTGCCAGCAGCGCCCAGGGGATGTCAAGGACTGGGGCCAACGTCCTGACTTTC. This translates into CASSAQGMSRTGANVLTF.

J is TRBJ2-3 and V is TRBV29-1, with TRBD2 identical over 12 bases. In germline, CDR1 is SQVTM, CDR2 ANQGSEA. J was trimmed by 0 bases and V by 7 bases; bases with no gene match: 2. This CDR3 comprises 14 residues. The CDR3 DNA is TGCAGCGCGGGACTAGCGGGTAGCACAGATACGCAGTATTTT. Its translation: CSAGLAGSTDTQYF.

V and J are TRBV30 and TRBJ1-3; 7 nucleotides match TRBD1. Germline V gene lookup returns CDR1 GTSNPN and CDR2 SVGIG (reference sequence). The CDR3 runs to 15 residues. With V trimmed by 3 bases and J by 1 base, 6 bases remained unmatched. CDR3 amino acids: CAWSHRGSSGNTIYF. CDR3 DNA: TGTGCCTGGAGCCACAGGGGATCTTCTGGAAACACCATATATTTT.

This chain connects TRBV4-1 to TRBJ1-6, with 11 bases matching TRBD1. V trimming: 1 base; J trimming: 7 bases; junction bases outside the gene matches: 6. The CDR3 is 17 amino acids. The germline gives CDR1 MGHRA, CDR2 YSYEKL. The CDR3 DNA sequence: TGCGCCAGCAGCCAAGGGGGGGACAGGGGGTGGAATTCACCCCTCCACTTT. Its translation is CASSQGGDRGWNSPLHF.

The rearrangement uses TRBV6-1 and TRBJ2-7; tentatively, D is TRBD1 (6 bases). The CDR3 has 13 residues. The germline V and J ends were trimmed by 2 bases and 4 bases, with 9 bases remaining between them. From germline, CDR1 is MNHNS and CDR2 SASEGT. The DNA for the CDR3 is TGTGCCAGCAGTGAACAGGGGCTATACGAGCAGTACTTC. Translation gives CASSEQGLYEQYF.

This clone occurred once. The genes are TRBV19 and TRBJ1-2; D is unclear. This CDR3 spans 15 amino acids. Germline loops: CDR1 LNHDA, CDR2 SQIVND (reference sequence). V was clipped by 4 bases and J by 6 bases, with 18 bases between them. The CDR3 here is CASSTPSSRRDGYTF. CDR3 DNA: TGTGCCAGTAGTACCCCTTCCTCCAGGCGGGATGGCTACACCTTC.

This chain links TRBV5-1 with TRBJ2-7; D gene unclear. CDR3 length equals 14 residues. The ends were cut back, 1 base at V and 3 bases at J, with 11 bases in the middle. The V gene's germline CDR1 is SGHRS and CDR2 YFSETQ. The CDR3 DNA sequence: TGCGCCAGCAGCTTGCGTGACACCTTCTACGAGCAGTACTTC. Translation: CASSLRDTFYEQYF.

V usage is TRBV19 and J usage is TRBJ1-3; 7 bases align to TRBD1. V lost 8 bases to trimming and J lost 3 bases; unmatched junction nucleotides: 4. The CDR3 is made up of 13 amino acids. Germline V CDR1 and CDR2: LNHDA, SQIVND (reference sequence). CDR3 in DNA: TGTGCCAGTGGTACAGGGGATGGAAACACCATATATTTT. This gives the protein CASGTGDGNTIYF.

J is TRBJ2-2 and V is TRBV30; no reliable D call. The V and J ends lost 2 bases and 7 bases respectively, with 17 bases between them. Germline lookup yields CDR1 GTSNPN and CDR2 SVGIG (reference sequence). The CDR3 has 15 residues. The CDR3 DNA reads as TGTGCCTGGAGTCCCCCCCGAGGCCGAGGCGGGGAGCTGTTTTTT. Translating gives CAWSPPRGRGGELFF. Filled out from reference TRBV30 and TRBJ2-2, the complete variable domain reads SQTIHQWPATLVQPVGSPLSLECTVEGTSNPNLYWYRQAAGRGLQLLFYSVGIGQISSEVPQNLSASRPQDRQFILSSKKLLLSDSGFYLCAWSPPRGRGGELFFGEGSRLTVL.

In the case of this clone: One end of the junction varies from germline; a read error may be responsible. The chain couples TRBV28 to TRBJ2-7; 8 nucleotides match TRBD1. CDR1 and CDR2 from the germline V gene are MDHEN and SYDVKM. The CDR3 is made up of 10 amino acids. This chain's CDR3 is CASSSDRVHF. DNA of the CDR3: TGTGCCAGCAGTTCGGACAGGGTGCACTTC.